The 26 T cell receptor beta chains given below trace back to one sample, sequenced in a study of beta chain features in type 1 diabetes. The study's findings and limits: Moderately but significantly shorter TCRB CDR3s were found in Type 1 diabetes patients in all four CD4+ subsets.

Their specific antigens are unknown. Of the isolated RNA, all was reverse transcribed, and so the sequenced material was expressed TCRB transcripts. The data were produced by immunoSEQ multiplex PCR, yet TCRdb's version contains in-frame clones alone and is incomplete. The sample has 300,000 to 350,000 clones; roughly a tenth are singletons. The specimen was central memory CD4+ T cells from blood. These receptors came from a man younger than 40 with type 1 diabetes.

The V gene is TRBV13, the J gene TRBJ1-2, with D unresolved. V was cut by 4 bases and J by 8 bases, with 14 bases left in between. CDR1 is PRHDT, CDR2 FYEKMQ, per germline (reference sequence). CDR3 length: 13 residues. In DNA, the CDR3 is TGTGCCAGCAGCTACCGCGGTATCGAGGGCTACACCTTC. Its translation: CASSYRGIEGYTF.

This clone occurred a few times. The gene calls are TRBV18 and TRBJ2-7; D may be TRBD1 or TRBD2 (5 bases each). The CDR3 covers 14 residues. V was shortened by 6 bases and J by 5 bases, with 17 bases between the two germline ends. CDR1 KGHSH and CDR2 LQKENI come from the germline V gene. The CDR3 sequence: CASSPTVAGDEQYF. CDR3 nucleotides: TGTGCCAGCTCCCCGACAGTTGCCGGGGACGAGCAGTACTTC.

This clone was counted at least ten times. The CDR3 reads CASSRTDERGEQYF. The DNA of the CDR3 is TGTGCCAGCAGTCGTACCGACGAGCGCGGCGAGCAGTACTTC. The chain combines TRBV6-5 with TRBJ2-7; D is unresolved. This CDR3 has 14 residues. CDR1 MNHEY and CDR2 SVGAGI come from the germline V gene. V was shortened by 5 bases and J by 6 bases, with 17 bases between the two germline ends.

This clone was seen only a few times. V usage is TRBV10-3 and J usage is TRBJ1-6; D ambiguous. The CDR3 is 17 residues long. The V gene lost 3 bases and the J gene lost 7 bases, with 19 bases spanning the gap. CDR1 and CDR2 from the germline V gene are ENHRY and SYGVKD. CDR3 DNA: TGTGCCATCAGTGACATCCCTGGAGCAGGCGAAAATTCACCCCTCCACTTT. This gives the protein CAISDIPGAGENSPLHF.

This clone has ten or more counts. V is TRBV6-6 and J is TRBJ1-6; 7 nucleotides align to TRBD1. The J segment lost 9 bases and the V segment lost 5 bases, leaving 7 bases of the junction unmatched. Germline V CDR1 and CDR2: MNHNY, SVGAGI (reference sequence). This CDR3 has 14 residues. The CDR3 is CASSTGTVFSPLHF. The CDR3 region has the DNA TGTGCCAGCAGTACCGGGACAGTCTTTTCACCCCTCCACTTT.

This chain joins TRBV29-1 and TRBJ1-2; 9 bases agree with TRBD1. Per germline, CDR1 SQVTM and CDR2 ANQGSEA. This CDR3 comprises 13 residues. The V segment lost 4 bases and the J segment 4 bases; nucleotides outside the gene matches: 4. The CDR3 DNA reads TGCAGCGTTGCCCCGGACAGGGGCTATGGCTACACCTTC. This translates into CSVAPDRGYGYTF.

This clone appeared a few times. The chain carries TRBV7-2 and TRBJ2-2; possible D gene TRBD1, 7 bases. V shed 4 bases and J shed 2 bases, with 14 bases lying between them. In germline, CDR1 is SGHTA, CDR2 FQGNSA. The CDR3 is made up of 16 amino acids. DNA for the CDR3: TGTGCCAGCAGCTCCCAGGGGGGAAGTAACACCGGGGAGCTGTTTTTT. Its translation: CASSSQGGSNTGELFF.

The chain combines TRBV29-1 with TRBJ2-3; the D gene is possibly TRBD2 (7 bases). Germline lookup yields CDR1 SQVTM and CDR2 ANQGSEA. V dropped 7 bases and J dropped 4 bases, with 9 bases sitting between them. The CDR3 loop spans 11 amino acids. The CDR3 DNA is TGCAGCGGAGGGGGGGCAGATACGCAGTATTTT. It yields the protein CSGGGADTQYF.

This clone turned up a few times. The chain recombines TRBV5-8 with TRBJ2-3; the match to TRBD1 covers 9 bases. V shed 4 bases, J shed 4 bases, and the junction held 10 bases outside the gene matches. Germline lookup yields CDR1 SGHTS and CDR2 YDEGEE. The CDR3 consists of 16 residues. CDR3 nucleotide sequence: TGTGCCAGCAGCAACGTCTGGGGACAGGGTCCAGATACGCAGTATTTT. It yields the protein CASSNVWGQGPDTQYF.

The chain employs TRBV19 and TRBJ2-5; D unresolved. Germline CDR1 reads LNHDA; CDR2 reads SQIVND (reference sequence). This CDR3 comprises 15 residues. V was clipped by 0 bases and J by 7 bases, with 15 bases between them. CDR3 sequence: CASSIDSWSARTQYF. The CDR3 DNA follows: TGTGCCAGTAGTATAGATTCGTGGTCAGCAAGGACCCAGTACTTC.

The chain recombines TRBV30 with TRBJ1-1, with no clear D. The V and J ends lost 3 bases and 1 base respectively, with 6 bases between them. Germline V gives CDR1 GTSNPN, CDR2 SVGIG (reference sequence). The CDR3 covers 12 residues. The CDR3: CAWREANTEAFF. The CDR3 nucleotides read TGTGCCTGGAGAGAGGCGAACACTGAAGCTTTCTTT.

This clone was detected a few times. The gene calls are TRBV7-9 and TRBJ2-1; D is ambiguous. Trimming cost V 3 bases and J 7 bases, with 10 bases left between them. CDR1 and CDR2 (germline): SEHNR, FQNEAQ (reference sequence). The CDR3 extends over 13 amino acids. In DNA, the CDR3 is TGTGCCAGCAGCTTCGCCCAACGGAATGAGCAGTTCTTC. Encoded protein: CASSFAQRNEQFF.

The CDR3 DNA sequence: TGCGCCAGCAGCTTGACAGGGGGCGTCCCGGATGAAGCTTTCTTT. It translates to CASSLTGGVPDEAFF. The chain recombines TRBV5-1 with TRBJ1-1; 9 nucleotides match TRBD1. Trimming took 1 base from V and 7 from J; bases not matched to a gene: 8. The germline V gene encodes CDR1 SGHRS and CDR2 YFSETQ. The CDR3 contains 15 residues.

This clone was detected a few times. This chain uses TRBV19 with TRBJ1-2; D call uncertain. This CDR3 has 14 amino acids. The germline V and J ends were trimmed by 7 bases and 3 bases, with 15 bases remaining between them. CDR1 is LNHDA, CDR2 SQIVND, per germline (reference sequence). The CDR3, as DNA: TGTGCCAGTACCCTTCGCCAGGCTTACTATGGCTACACCTTC. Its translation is CASTLRQAYYGYTF.

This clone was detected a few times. The CDR3 nucleotides are TGTGCCAGCAGTGTAGGTGGTAGCAATCAGCCCCAGCATTTT. This gives the protein CASSVGGSNQPQHF. The V and J genes are TRBV2 and TRBJ1-5, with no clear D. Germline-derived CDR1 and CDR2 are SNHLY and FYNNEI. The CDR3 length is 14 residues. Trimming stripped 4 bases from V and 0 bases from J, with 7 bases between.

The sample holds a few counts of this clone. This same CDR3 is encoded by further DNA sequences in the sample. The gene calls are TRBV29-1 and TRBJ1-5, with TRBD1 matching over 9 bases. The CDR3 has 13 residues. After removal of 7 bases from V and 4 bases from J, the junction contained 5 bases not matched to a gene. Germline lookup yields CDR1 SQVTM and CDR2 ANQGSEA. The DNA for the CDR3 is TGCAGCGCCGGACAGGGGTTTAATCAGCCCCAGCATTTT. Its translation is CSAGQGFNQPQHF.

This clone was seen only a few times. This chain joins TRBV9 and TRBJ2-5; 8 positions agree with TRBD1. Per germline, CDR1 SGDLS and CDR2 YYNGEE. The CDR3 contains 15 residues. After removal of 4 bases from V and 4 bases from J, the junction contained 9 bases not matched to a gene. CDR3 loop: CASSPQGELGETQYF. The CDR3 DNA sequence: TGTGCCAGCAGCCCACAGGGGGAATTAGGAGAGACCCAGTACTTC.

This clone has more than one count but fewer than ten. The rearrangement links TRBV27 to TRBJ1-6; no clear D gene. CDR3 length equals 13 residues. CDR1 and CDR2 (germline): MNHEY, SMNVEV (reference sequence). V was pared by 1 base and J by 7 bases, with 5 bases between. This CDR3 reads CASSLFQNSPLHF. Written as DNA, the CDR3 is TGTGCCAGCAGTTTATTCCAAAATTCACCCCTCCACTTT.

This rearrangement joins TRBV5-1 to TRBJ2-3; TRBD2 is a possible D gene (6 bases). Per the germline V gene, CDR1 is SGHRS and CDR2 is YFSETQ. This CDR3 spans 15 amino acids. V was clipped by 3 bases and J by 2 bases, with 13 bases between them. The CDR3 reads CASSSRGRVTDTQYF. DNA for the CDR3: TGCGCCAGCAGCTCGCGGGGACGAGTCACAGATACGCAGTATTTT. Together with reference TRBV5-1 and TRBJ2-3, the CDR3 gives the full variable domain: KAGVTQTPRYLIKTRGQQVTLSCSPISGHRSVSWYQQTPGQGLQFLFEYFSETQRNKGNFPGRFSGRQFSNSRSEMNVSTLELGDSALYLCASSSRGRVTDTQYFGPGTRLTVL.

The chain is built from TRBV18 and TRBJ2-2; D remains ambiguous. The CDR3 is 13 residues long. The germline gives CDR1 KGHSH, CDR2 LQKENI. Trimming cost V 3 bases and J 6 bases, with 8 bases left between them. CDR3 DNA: TGTGCCAGCTCACCGCCTGAGGCCGGGGAGCTGTTTTTT. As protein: CASSPPEAGELFF.

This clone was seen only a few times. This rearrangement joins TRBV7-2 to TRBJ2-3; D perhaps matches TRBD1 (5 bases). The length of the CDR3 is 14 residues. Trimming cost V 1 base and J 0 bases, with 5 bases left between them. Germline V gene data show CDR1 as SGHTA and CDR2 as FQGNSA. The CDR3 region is CASSLEGSTDTQYF. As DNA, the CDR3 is TGTGCCAGCAGCTTAGAGGGGAGCACAGATACGCAGTATTTT.

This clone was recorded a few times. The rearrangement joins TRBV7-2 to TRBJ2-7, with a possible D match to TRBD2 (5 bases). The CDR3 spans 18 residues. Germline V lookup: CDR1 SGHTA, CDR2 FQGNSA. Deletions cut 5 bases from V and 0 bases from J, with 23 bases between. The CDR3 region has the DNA TGTGCCAGCAGCCTAGGGCAAATGTTGGCTACTAGCTCCTACGAGCAGTACTTC. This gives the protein CASSLGQMLATSSYEQYF.

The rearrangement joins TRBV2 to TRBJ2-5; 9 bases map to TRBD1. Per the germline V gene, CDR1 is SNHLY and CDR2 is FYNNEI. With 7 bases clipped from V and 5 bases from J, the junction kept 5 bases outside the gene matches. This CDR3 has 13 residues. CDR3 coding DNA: TGTGCCAGCACCGGGACAGGGCGGGAGACCCAGTACTTC. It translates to CASTGTGRETQYF.

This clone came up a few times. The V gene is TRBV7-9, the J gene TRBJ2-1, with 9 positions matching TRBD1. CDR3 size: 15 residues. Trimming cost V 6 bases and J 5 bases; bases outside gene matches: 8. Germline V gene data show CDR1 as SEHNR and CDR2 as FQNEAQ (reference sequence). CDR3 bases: TGTGCCAGCAGGATTTGGACAGGGGAGAACAATGAGCAGTTCTTC. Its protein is CASRIWTGENNEQFF.

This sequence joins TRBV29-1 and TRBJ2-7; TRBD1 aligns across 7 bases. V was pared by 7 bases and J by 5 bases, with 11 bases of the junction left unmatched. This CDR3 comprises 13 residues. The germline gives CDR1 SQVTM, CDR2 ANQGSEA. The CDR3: CSAGPTGSHEQYF. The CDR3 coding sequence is TGCAGCGCTGGGCCGACAGGGAGCCACGAGCAGTACTTC.

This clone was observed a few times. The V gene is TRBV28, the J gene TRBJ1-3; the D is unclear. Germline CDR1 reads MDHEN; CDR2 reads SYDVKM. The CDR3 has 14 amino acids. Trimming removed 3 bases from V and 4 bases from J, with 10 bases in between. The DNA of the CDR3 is TGTGCCAGCAGTTTCGCACTGGAGGGAAACACCATATATTTT. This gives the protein CASSFALEGNTIYF.